This T cell receptor (beta chain) was retrieved from a study of human T cells and chemical hapten exposure. Study-level points and caveats: In comparison with controls, expanded TCRs gave rise to a significantly larger number of large CDR3 similarity clusters.

MiXCR, applied by TCRdb to the RACE reads, yields one record per CDR3 protein. The sample has 90,000 or so distinct CDR3 sequences, around 8.8% seen once. Time point: pre-sensitization, week 0. Documented treatment: therapeutic diphenylcyclopropenone sensitization with weekly scalp DPC. Regarding this clonotype: The antigen remains undetermined.

The CDR3 has 12 residues. Trimming pared 6 bases from V and 2 bases from J, leaving 10 bases between. The germline CDR1 and CDR2 sequences are SQVTM and ANQGSEA. The specimen was whole blood, collected in connection with sensitization to the hapten diphenylcyclopropenone (DPC). The clonotype was recovered from a man between 40 and 49 years old with alopecia areata. Some clones in this sample may be carry-over from other donors' samples. The rearrangement uses TRBV29-1 and TRBJ2-5; D not certain. CDR3 nucleotides: TGCAGCGTCGGAAACACGCAAGAGACCCAGTACTTC. Its translation is CSVGNTQETQYF.